These 14 T cell receptor beta chains were all obtained from the same sample, sequenced in a study of cytotoxic CD8 clonotypes in ibrutinib-treated CLL. TCRdb's table, derived via immunoSEQ multiplex PCR, lists solely in-frame clones and lacks some. Found here are fewer than 400,000 clones, about 61% of them singletons; the top ten hold roughly 6%. This material consisted of PBMCs, taken after 36 months of ibrutinib treatment. These receptor sequences come from a human donor with chronic lymphocytic leukemia.

The chain has TRBV2 and TRBJ2-5; no firm D call. From germline, CDR1 is SNHLY and CDR2 FYNNEI. The CDR3 has 13 amino acids. Trimming pared 7 bases from V and 1 base from J, leaving 10 bases between. The CDR3 nucleotides read TGTGCCAGCACCTTGCCAGCCCAAGAGACCCAGTACTTC. Translated: CASTLPAQETQYF.

The sample holds a few counts of this clone. The V gene is TRBV19, the J gene TRBJ2-5; no reliable D call. The CDR3 sequence is 13 residues long. Looked up from germline, CDR1 is LNHDA and CDR2 is SQIVND (reference sequence). Trimming stripped 7 bases from V and 3 bases from J, with 12 bases between. The CDR3: CASTHPGEETQYF. The CDR3 region has the DNA TGTGCCAGTACTCATCCCGGCGAAGAGACCCAGTACTTC.

The genes are TRBV29-1 and TRBJ2-7, with TRBD2 matching 7 bases. The trim removed 1 base at V and 5 bases at J, leaving 8 bases unmatched. In germline, CDR1 is SQVTM, CDR2 ANQGSEA. The CDR3 is 14 residues long. In DNA, the CDR3 is TGCAGCGTTGAAGGTATCGGGAGGAGTGACGAGCAGTACTTC. It specifies CSVEGIGRSDEQYF.

The rearrangement joins TRBV5-1 to TRBJ2-7, with 8 bases fitting TRBD2. CDR1 and CDR2 from the germline V gene are SGHRS and YFSETQ. The CDR3 has 16 amino acids. Trimming cost V 0 bases and J 4 bases; bases outside gene matches: 9. The DNA for the CDR3 is TGCGCCAGCAGCTTGGTTCCTAGCGGGTTACGATACGAGCAGTACTTC. Encoded protein: CASSLVPSGLRYEQYF.

The rearrangement joins TRBV25-1 to TRBJ2-1, with 10 bases lining up with TRBD2. V lost 7 bases to trimming and J lost 5 bases; unmatched junction nucleotides: 8. This CDR3 has 15 residues. Germline loops: CDR1 MGHDK, CDR2 SYGVNS. The CDR3: CASTALAGKHNEQFF. The CDR3 region has the DNA TGTGCCAGCACTGCACTAGCGGGAAAGCACAATGAGCAGTTCTTC. The variable domain in full, completed from reference TRBV25-1 and TRBJ2-1, reads EADIYQTPRYLVIGTGKKITLECSQTMGHDKMYWYQQDPGMELHLIHYSYGVNSTEKGDLSSESTVSRIRTEHFPLTLESARPSHTSQYLCASTALAGKHNEQFFGPGTRLTVL.

The chain links TRBV7-9 to TRBJ2-1, with 10 bases matching TRBD2. This CDR3 spans 13 amino acids. Trimming took 7 bases from V and 8 from J; bases not matched to a gene: 5. Germline V lookup: CDR1 SEHNR, CDR2 FQNEAQ (reference sequence). CDR3 bases: TGTGCCAGCATTAGCGGGAGGACCGATGAGCAGTTCTTC. As protein: CASISGRTDEQFF.

The chain links TRBV7-9 to TRBJ1-2; D gene ambiguous. Germline CDR1 is SEHNR and CDR2 is FQNEAQ (reference sequence). The CDR3 runs to 13 residues. V was cut by 5 bases and J by 4 bases, with 11 bases left in between. CDR3 region: CASSPTWPYGYTF. The CDR3 DNA follows: TGTGCCAGCAGCCCTACATGGCCCTATGGCTACACCTTC.

The chain carries TRBV29-1 and TRBJ2-1, with a weak D call TRBD2 (6 bases). The CDR3 loop spans 14 amino acids. V gave up 0 bases and J gave up 6 bases, with 12 bases separating them. In germline, CDR1 is SQVTM, CDR2 ANQGSEA. The CDR3 region has the DNA TGCAGCGTTGAAGACGGCGCCGGGGGCAATGAGCAGTTCTTC. Amino acids: CSVEDGAGGNEQFF.

The chain recombines TRBV7-6 with TRBJ2-4; D possibly matches TRBD1 or TRBD2 (6 bases each). The CDR3 extends over 14 amino acids. Deletions cut 4 bases from V and 8 bases from J, with 15 bases between. Per the germline V gene, CDR1 is SGHVS and CDR2 is FNYEAQ. In DNA, the CDR3 is TGTGCCAGCAGCTGGGGGGCTGGTGGAGACATTCAGTACTTC. It specifies CASSWGAGGDIQYF. Variable domain in full (rest from reference TRBV7-6 and TRBJ2-4): GAGVSQSPRYKVTKRGQDVALRCDPISGHVSLYWYRQALGQGPEFLTYFNYEAQQDKSGLPNDRFSAERPEGSISTLTIQRTEQRDSAMYRCASSWGAGGDIQYFGAGTRLSVL.

The CDR3 protein is CASSGNLAGARYEQYF. In nucleotides, the CDR3 is TGTGCCAGCAGCGGCAATCTAGCGGGAGCTAGGTACGAGCAGTACTTC. V and J are TRBV13 and TRBJ2-7, with 10 bases fitting TRBD2. The CDR3 consists of 16 residues. CDR1 and CDR2 (germline): PRHDT, FYEKMQ (reference sequence). With V trimmed by 5 bases and J by 4 bases, 11 bases remained unmatched.

The chain joins TRBV27 to TRBJ2-7; D uncertain. V was shortened by 3 bases and J by 3 bases, with 12 bases between the two germline ends. The CDR3 loop spans 14 amino acids. The germline gives CDR1 MNHEY, CDR2 SMNVEV (reference sequence). The CDR3 loop is CASSLSPGHYEQYF. The CDR3 DNA follows: TGTGCCAGCAGTTTGTCTCCTGGGCACTACGAGCAGTACTTC.

The rearrangement joins TRBV7-2 to TRBJ2-7, with 9 nucleotides matching TRBD1. From germline, CDR1 is SGHTA and CDR2 FQGNSA. This CDR3 region has 14 residues. The junction had 4 bases not matched to a gene; V was cut back by 5 bases and J by 2 bases. The CDR3 loop reads CASSRRQGAYEQYF. DNA of the CDR3: TGTGCCAGCAGCCGAAGACAGGGGGCCTACGAGCAGTACTTC.

The chain couples TRBV6-4 to TRBJ1-3; TRBD1 is a possible D gene (5 bases). Trimming pared 7 bases from V and 3 bases from J, leaving 13 bases between. This CDR3 is 14 amino acids long. The V gene's germline CDR1 is MRHNA and CDR2 SNTAGT. DNA of the CDR3: TGTGCCAGCACAAGCAGGGAAGGTGGAAACACCATATATTTT. Its protein product is CASTSREGGNTIYF.

The V and J genes are TRBV2 and TRBJ2-2; tentative D call: TRBD2 (6 bases). CDR1 and CDR2 from the germline V gene are SNHLY and FYNNEI. The CDR3 covers 12 residues. Trimming shortened V by 6 bases and J by 7 bases, and 9 bases separated the two germline ends. CDR3 loop: CASRGGGGELFF. The CDR3 DNA reads as TGTGCCAGCAGGGGAGGTGGCGGGGAGCTGTTTTTT.